These 29 T cell receptor beta chains originate from one sample sequenced in a study of blood T cell repertoires in COVID-19. Libraries were prepared by immunoSEQ multiplex PCR; TCRdb keeps only in-frame clonotypes and omits some of them. This table holds around 180,000 clones, around 80% found once. The specimen was PBMCs or T cells enriched from blood (not recorded which). The receptors come from a man aged 45-65 years who had recovered from COVID-19.

The chain joins TRBV27 to TRBJ1-1; the D is unclear. The CDR3 length is 14 residues. Trimming stripped 5 bases from V and 1 base from J, with 11 bases between. From germline, CDR1 is MNHEY and CDR2 SMNVEV (reference sequence). CDR3 residues: CASSPRLRNTEAFF. The CDR3 DNA is TGTGCCAGCAGTCCCAGGTTAAGGAACACTGAAGCTTTCTTT.

This clone was recorded once. The chain employs TRBV19 and TRBJ1-4, with 7 positions matching TRBD1. This CDR3 is 13 amino acids long. CDR1 and CDR2 from the germline V gene are LNHDA and SQIVND (reference sequence). The J segment lost 14 bases and the V segment lost 5 bases, leaving 11 bases of the junction unmatched. As DNA, the CDR3 is TGTGCCAGTAGTCCCCCGTCGCGAGGGGGCCTGTTTTTT. This encodes CASSPPSRGGLFF.

This clone was seen only a few times. The chain couples TRBV7-9 to TRBJ1-4, with D possibly TRBD1 on 6 matching bases. Trimming took off 4 bases at V and 2 bases at J, with 11 bases between the two ends. CDR1 and CDR2 from the germline V gene are SEHNR and FQNEAQ (reference sequence). CDR3 length equals 15 residues. The CDR3 nucleotides read TGTGCCAGCAGCTACAGGGTTGGGACTAATGAAAAACTGTTTTTT. Protein product: CASSYRVGTNEKLFF.

The V and J genes are TRBV19 and TRBJ1-5; the D is unclear. From germline, CDR1 is LNHDA and CDR2 SQIVND (reference sequence). The CDR3 is made up of 15 amino acids. Trimming removed 8 bases at V and 1 base at J, with 15 bases between. The CDR3 reads CASRTFPPSNQPQHF. The CDR3 region has the DNA TGTGCCAGTCGAACATTCCCCCCAAGCAATCAGCCCCAGCATTTT.

The gene calls are TRBV18 and TRBJ1-4; 9 bases are a match to TRBD1. Germline CDR1 reads KGHSH; CDR2 reads LQKENI. J gave up 5 bases and V 2 bases, and 6 bases lay outside the gene matches. The CDR3 consists of 16 residues. CDR3 region: CASSPTVGTGNEKLFF. The CDR3 DNA follows: TGTGCCAGCTCACCAACAGTAGGGACAGGGAATGAAAAACTGTTTTTT.

This sequence joins TRBV7-3 and TRBJ2-7; 8 bases map to TRBD2. The germline V gene encodes CDR1 SGHTA and CDR2 FQGTGA. The CDR3 runs to 15 residues. Trimming at V came to 4 bases and at J to 1 base, leaving 6 bases not matched to a gene. CDR3 region: CASSSGGTKSYEQYF. The CDR3 coding sequence is TGTGCCAGCAGCTCGGGGGGGACTAAGTCCTACGAGCAGTACTTC.

This clone was picked up one time. The chain combines TRBV6-2 or TRBV6-3 with TRBJ2-7; D is ambiguous. This CDR3 has 11 amino acids. The ends were cut back, 5 bases at V and 4 bases at J, with 6 bases in the middle. Germline V lookup: CDR1 MNHEY, CDR2 SVGEGT. The CDR3 reads CASSPYYEQYF. The DNA for the CDR3 is TGTGCCAGCAGTCCGTATTACGAGCAGTACTTC.

This rearrangement joins TRBV2 to TRBJ1-2, with 8 positions matching TRBD1. Germline CDR1 and CDR2: SNHLY and FYNNEI. J was trimmed by 4 bases and V by 10 bases; bases with no gene match: 11. This CDR3 has 14 amino acids. CDR3 in DNA: TGTGCCATTCGTACCGGGACAGGCAGCTATGGCTACACCTTC. This translates into CAIRTGTGSYGYTF.

Only a few counts were recorded for this clone. The J gene is TRBJ2-2, the V gene TRBV29-1; TRBD1 matches 8 bases. Germline V gives CDR1 SQVTM, CDR2 ANQGSEA. V gave up 7 bases and J gave up 0 bases; unmatched junction bases: 4. The CDR3 spans 14 residues. The CDR3 sequence: CSGRTGTNTGELFF. The CDR3 nucleotides read TGCAGCGGCCGGACAGGGACGAACACCGGGGAGCTGTTTTTT.

The chain couples TRBV27 to TRBJ1-1; the D is unclear. The CDR3 is 16 residues long. V was clipped by 0 bases and J by 5 bases, with 16 bases between them. CDR1 and CDR2 from the germline V gene are MNHEY and SMNVEV (reference sequence). The CDR3 protein is CASSLSKGSRVTEAFF. CDR3 DNA sequence: TGTGCCAGCAGTTTATCGAAAGGGAGTAGGGTGACTGAAGCTTTCTTT.

The J gene is TRBJ1-2, the V gene TRBV6-1; no definite D call. V was pared by 4 bases and J by 8 bases, with 23 bases between. Germline assignment: CDR1 MNHNS and CDR2 SASEGT. The CDR3 consists of 16 residues. CDR3: CASSVGLRIFMVGYTF. CDR3 nucleotides: TGTGCCAGCAGTGTGGGTTTGAGGATATTTATGGTCGGCTACACCTTC.

The rearrangement uses TRBV19 and TRBJ2-5; D is perhaps TRBD2 (5 bases). This CDR3 has 11 amino acids. Germline V gives CDR1 LNHDA, CDR2 SQIVND (reference sequence). V was shortened by 6 bases and J by 5 bases, with 7 bases between the two germline ends. CDR3 in DNA: TGTGCCAGTAGGGCGGGTGAGACCCAGTACTTC. Encoded protein: CASRAGETQYF.

The chain joins TRBV4-2 to TRBJ1-5; D perhaps matches TRBD1 (5 bases). CDR3 length equals 15 residues. Germline CDR1 LGHNA, CDR2 YNFKEQ. The V and J ends lost 0 bases and 8 bases respectively, with 14 bases between them. The CDR3 sequence is CASSQDRGGVKPQHF. The CDR3 DNA sequence: TGTGCCAGCAGCCAAGATCGCGGGGGTGTAAAGCCCCAGCATTTT.

The gene calls are TRBV5-5 and TRBJ2-2, with TRBD1 as a possible D gene (6 bases). The germline V and J ends were trimmed by 4 bases and 4 bases, with 11 bases remaining between them. Germline CDR1 reads SGHKS; CDR2 reads YYEKEE (reference sequence). This CDR3 has 14 amino acids. Here the CDR3 DNA reads TGTGCCAGCAGCCCCCAGGGGACCACCGGGGAGCTGTTTTTT. Its protein product is CASSPQGTTGELFF.

The chain employs TRBV5-8 and TRBJ1-3, with D tentatively TRBD1 (5 bases). Deletions cut 0 bases from V and 2 bases from J, with 12 bases between. The CDR3 has 16 amino acids. CDR1 is SGHTS, CDR2 YDEGEE, per germline. The CDR3 nucleotides read TGTGCCAGCAGCTTGGCGTGGCAGGGCACTGGAAACACCATATATTTT. Encoded protein: CASSLAWQGTGNTIYF. Full variable domain (remainder filled in from reference TRBV5-8 and TRBJ1-3): EAGVTQSPTHLIKTRGQQATLRCSPISGHTSVYWYQQALGLGLQFLLWYDEGEERNRGNFPPRFSGRQFPNYSSELNVNALELEDSALYLCASSLAWQGTGNTIYFGEGSWLTVV.

This clone was observed a few times. The chain recombines TRBV12-3 or TRBV12-4 with TRBJ2-3, with D uncertain. CDR3 length equals 12 residues. V dropped 6 bases and J dropped 4 bases, with 8 bases sitting between them. The CDR3 DNA is TGTGCCAGCAGCCCTCGGGCAGATACGCAGTATTTT. It specifies CASSPRADTQYF.

The V call is TRBV21-1, the J call TRBJ1-5; TRBD1 was called by the table and not checked on the DNA. TRBV21-1 is reported as a pseudogene. This CDR3 comprises 18 residues. DNA for the CDR3: TGTGCCAGCAGCAAAAGCGGACCTGACAGGGGCCGCCTTCGACCCCAGCATTTT. Its translation is CASSKSGPDRGRLRPQHF.

This clone has a handful of counts. The V gene is TRBV4-3, the J gene TRBJ1-6, with 7 bases that match TRBD1. CDR3 size: 16 residues. Germline assignment: CDR1 LGHNA and CDR2 YSLEER. J lost 0 bases, V lost 4 bases, and 3 bases had no gene match. CDR3 DNA: TGCGCCAGCAGCCCAGGGGACAGCTCCTATAATTCACCCCTCCACTTT. As protein: CASSPGDSSYNSPLHF.

This chain connects TRBV2 to TRBJ2-1, with TRBD2 identical over 7 bases. The ends lost 4 bases at V and 9 bases at J; junction bases unmatched: 12. The CDR3 has 15 amino acids. Germline CDR1 is SNHLY and CDR2 is FYNNEI. CDR3 in DNA: TGTGCCAGCAGTGCGCTAGCGGTGTTGGGGGGTGAGCAGTTCTTC. Amino acid sequence: CASSALAVLGGEQFF. Full variable domain (missing parts from reference TRBV2 and TRBJ2-1): EPEVTQTPSHQVTQMGQEVILRCVPISNHLYFYWYRQILGQKVEFLVSFYNNEISEKSEIFDDQFSVERPDGSNFTLKIRSTKLEDSAMYFCASSALAVLGGEQFFGPGTRLTVL.

This rearrangement joins TRBV6-1 to TRBJ1-2; D gene unclear. With 2 bases removed from V and 0 bases from J, the gap between germline ends came to 7 bases. Per germline, CDR1 MNHNS and CDR2 SASEGT. This CDR3 is built from 14 residues. The CDR3 sequence: CASSENTANYGYTF. The CDR3, as DNA: TGTGCCAGCAGTGAAAACACAGCTAACTATGGCTACACCTTC.

The V gene is TRBV9, the J gene TRBJ1-5; the match to TRBD1 covers 8 bases. This CDR3 is 15 amino acids long. J was trimmed by 6 bases and V by 4 bases; bases with no gene match: 9. From germline, CDR1 is SGDLS and CDR2 YYNGEE. The CDR3 loop reads CASSYRQGRTQPQHF. The CDR3, as DNA: TGTGCCAGCAGCTACCGACAGGGGAGAACTCAGCCCCAGCATTTT.

The rearrangement uses TRBV9 and TRBJ1-3, with 7 bases aligning to TRBD1. V gave up 4 bases and J gave up 0 bases; unmatched junction bases: 7. This CDR3 has 16 amino acids. Germline values: CDR1 SGDLS, CDR2 YYNGEE. The CDR3 loop reads CASSPRQGFSGNTIYF. The CDR3, as DNA: TGTGCCAGCAGCCCTCGACAGGGATTCTCTGGAAACACCATATATTTT.

The genes are TRBV14 and TRBJ2-7; 7 bases fit TRBD1. V shed 1 base and J 4 bases; nucleotides not matched to a gene: 13. CDR3 size: 17 residues. In germline, CDR1 is SGHDN, CDR2 FVKESK. CDR3 amino acids: CASSQVSYSGTDYEQYF. CDR3 nucleotide sequence: TGTGCCAGCAGCCAAGTTTCTTATTCCGGGACAGATTACGAGCAGTACTTC.

Comment on this clone: A junction end diverges from the germline sequence, so it may reflect a read error. This chain connects TRBV7-3 to TRBJ2-5; D is unresolved. CDR1 SGHTA and CDR2 FQGTGA come from the germline V gene. CDR3 size: 14 residues. The CDR3 DNA is TGTGCCAGCAGTTATCATGGCCAGTCAGAGGCCCAGTACTTC. This sequence encodes CASSYHGQSEAQYF. The full variable domain, rest sourced from reference TRBV7-3 and TRBJ2-5, is GAGVSQTPSNKVTEKGKYVELRCDPISGHTALYWYRQSLGQGPEFLIYFQGTGAADDSGLPNDRFFAVRPEGSVSTLKIQRTERGDSAVYLCASSYHGQSEAQYFGPGTRLLVL.

The chain couples TRBV10-2 to TRBJ2-5, with D maybe TRBD2 (6 bases). The germline gives CDR1 WSHSY, CDR2 SAAADI. Deletions cut 6 bases from V and 5 bases from J, with 19 bases between. The CDR3 has 15 residues. CDR3 coding DNA: TGCGCCAGCAGGGCCGACGGGGCGGGACGGGAGACCCAGTACTTC. Its protein is CASRADGAGRETQYF.

The rearrangement links TRBV21-1 to TRBJ1-2. TRBV21-1 is classified as a pseudogene. This CDR3 spans 13 amino acids. CDR3 amino acids: CASAQWGDYGYTF. For the CDR3, the DNA is TGTGCCAGCGCGCAGTGGGGGGACTATGGCTACACCTTC.

The V call is TRBV11-2, the J call TRBJ1-2; possibly TRBD1 for D (6 bases). In germline, CDR1 is SGHAT, CDR2 FQNNGV. CDR3 size: 12 residues. V was pared by 5 bases and J by 10 bases, with 14 bases between. CDR3 nucleotide sequence: TGTGCCAGCAGCACGACGGACAGAGACTACACCTTC. It specifies CASSTTDRDYTF.

The CDR3 loop is CATSTGTMLFTGELFF. The CDR3 DNA follows: TGTGCCACCAGCACCGGGACAATGCTTTTCACCGGGGAGCTGTTTTTT. V usage is TRBV15 and J usage is TRBJ2-2, with D possibly TRBD1 on 6 matching bases. Between the trimmed V and J ends, which lost 4 bases and 4 bases, there was a span of 16 bases. The germline gives CDR1 LNHNV, CDR2 YYDKDF (reference sequence). This CDR3 spans 16 amino acids.

Note on this clone: Within the sample, other DNA sequences also encode this same CDR3. This chain links TRBV6-5 with TRBJ1-5; 8 nucleotides agree with TRBD1. The CDR3 loop spans 13 amino acids. In germline, CDR1 is MNHEY, CDR2 SVGAGI. Trimming at V came to 8 bases and at J to 7 bases, leaving 7 bases not matched to a gene. The CDR3 DNA sequence: TGTGCCAGCTCACAGGGGGAAAGGCAGCCCCAGCATTTT. This translates into CASSQGERQPQHF.